Shown below are 26 T cell receptor beta chains from a single sample sequenced in a study of T cell responses to AZD1222 COVID-19 vaccine. The protocol was immunoSEQ multiplex PCR, while the TCRdb copy is restricted to in-frame clones and leaves out a portion. The sample holds 240,000 or so clones, over 90% seen once. The source material was peripheral blood, sampled on day 0 of AZD1222 vaccination. These receptors were obtained from an adult in good health.

The rearrangement uses TRBV29-1 and TRBJ2-2, with D hard to call. The germline V gene has CDR1 SQVTM and CDR2 ANQGSEA. This CDR3 has 11 residues. Deletions cut 7 bases from V and 5 bases from J, with 8 bases between. As DNA, the CDR3 is TGCAGCGGAAGAAAAACCGGGGAGCTGTTTTTT. This encodes CSGRKTGELFF.

Points on this clone: The sample holds other DNA sequences that translate to the same CDR3. The chain couples TRBV2 to TRBJ1-4; the D gene is possibly TRBD1 (5 bases). Trimming stripped 4 bases from V and 8 bases from J, with 5 bases between. CDR3 length equals 11 residues. Germline lookup yields CDR1 SNHLY and CDR2 FYNNEI. The CDR3 is CASSGGEKLFF. In DNA, the CDR3 is TGTGCCAGCAGTGGGGGGGAAAAACTGTTTTTT. Supplemented by reference TRBV2 and TRBJ1-4, the full variable domain reads EPEVTQTPSHQVTQMGQEVILRCVPISNHLYFYWYRQILGQKVEFLVSFYNNEISEKSEIFDDQFSVERPDGSNFTLKIRSTKLEDSAMYFCASSGGEKLFFGSGTQLSVL.

This clone was detected only a few times. This rearrangement joins TRBV25-1 to TRBJ1-4; tentatively, D is TRBD1 (5 bases). This CDR3 has 14 residues. The germline gives CDR1 MGHDK, CDR2 SYGVNS. Trimming removed 4 bases from V and 6 bases from J, with 12 bases in between. The CDR3: CASSVGQGDEKLFF. The DNA for the CDR3 is TGTGCCAGCAGTGTTGGGCAGGGTGATGAAAAACTGTTTTTT.

This clone was observed a single time. The J gene is TRBJ1-1, the V gene TRBV7-8, with D perhaps TRBD1 (5 bases). Germline CDR1 SGHVS, CDR2 FQNEAQ. With 6 bases removed from V and 4 bases from J, the gap between germline ends came to 9 bases. The CDR3 runs 12 residues. This chain's CDR3 is CASSDQGTEAFF. DNA of the CDR3: TGTGCCAGCAGTGACCAGGGCACTGAAGCTTTCTTT.

This rearrangement joins TRBV5-1 to TRBJ2-7; 7 bases fit TRBD1. Germline trimming cut 1 base from V and 3 bases from J; bases unmatched to any gene: 7. Germline V lookup: CDR1 SGHRS, CDR2 YFSETQ. The CDR3 is made up of 15 amino acids. The CDR3 region has the DNA TGCGCCAGCAGCTTGCTGTCCGGGACAGTCTACGAGCAGTACTTC. Translation: CASSLLSGTVYEQYF.

This chain links TRBV7-9 with TRBJ2-7, with D unclear. The CDR3 loop spans 13 amino acids. In germline, CDR1 is SEHNR, CDR2 FQNEAQ (reference sequence). V was pared by 1 base and J by 2 bases, with 6 bases between. As DNA, the CDR3 is TGTGCCAGCAGCTTAGATTCCCCCTACGAGCAGTACTTC. Translation: CASSLDSPYEQYF.

The rearrangement uses TRBV29-1 and TRBJ2-2; D remains unclear. This CDR3 has 12 residues. Deletions cut 4 bases from V and 6 bases from J, with 9 bases between. Germline assignment: CDR1 SQVTM and CDR2 ANQGSEA. This CDR3 reads CSVVVPSGELFF. The CDR3 DNA sequence: TGCAGCGTTGTAGTCCCTTCCGGGGAGCTGTTTTTT.

The chain employs TRBV20-1 and TRBJ1-1, with a possible D match to TRBD1 (5 bases). V gave up 7 bases and J gave up 6 bases, with 12 bases separating them. The germline V gene has CDR1 DFQATT and CDR2 SNEGSKA (reference sequence). The CDR3 is 11 residues long. CDR3 nucleotides: TGCAGTGTCGAGGGGAGGGCTGAAGCTTTCTTT. Its protein product is CSVEGRAEAFF.

The V gene is TRBV6-2 or TRBV6-3, the J gene TRBJ2-7, with 10 bases lining up with TRBD1. After removal of 6 bases from V and 2 bases from J, the junction contained 7 bases not matched to a gene. Germline V gene data show CDR1 as MNHEY and CDR2 as SVGEGT. The CDR3 is 15 residues long. The CDR3 protein is CASSRPGQGAYEQYF. CDR3 DNA: TGTGCCAGCAGCCGACCCGGACAGGGGGCCTACGAGCAGTACTTC.

V is TRBV19 and J is TRBJ1-5, with D maybe TRBD1 (5 bases). The germline V and J ends were trimmed by 5 bases and 1 base, with 12 bases remaining between them. The germline CDR1 and CDR2 sequences are LNHDA and SQIVND (reference sequence). The CDR3 is 15 amino acids. CDR3 in DNA: TGTGCCAGTAGTGACGTGGGGGTAAGCAATCAGCCCCAGCATTTT. Residues: CASSDVGVSNQPQHF. The full variable domain, completed using reference TRBV19 and TRBJ1-5, is DGGITQSPKYLFRKEGQNVTLSCEQNLNHDAMYWYRQDPGQGLRLIYYSQIVNDFQKGDIAEGYSVSREKKESFPLTVTSAQKNPTAFYLCASSDVGVSNQPQHFGDGTRLSIL.

J is TRBJ2-1 and V is TRBV5-1; D might be TRBD1 (6 bases). The CDR3 sequence is 16 residues long. CDR1 and CDR2 (germline): SGHRS, YFSETQ. Deletions cut 2 bases from V and 0 bases from J, with 12 bases between. As DNA, the CDR3 is TGCGCCAGCAGCTTTAATACACAGGGCTCCTACAATGAGCAGTTCTTC. Translating gives CASSFNTQGSYNEQFF. Based on the CDR3 plus reference TRBV5-1 and TRBJ2-1, the full variable domain is KAGVTQTPRYLIKTRGQQVTLSCSPISGHRSVSWYQQTPGQGLQFLFEYFSETQRNKGNFPGRFSGRQFSNSRSEMNVSTLELGDSALYLCASSFNTQGSYNEQFFGPGTRLTVL.

The chain combines TRBV5-1 with TRBJ2-2, with D possibly TRBD2 on 6 matching bases. Trimming removed 2 bases from V and 0 bases from J, with 8 bases in between. Germline CDR1 reads SGHRS; CDR2 reads YFSETQ. This CDR3 has 15 residues. This chain's CDR3 is CASSFTGANTGELFF. The CDR3 bases are TGCGCCAGCAGCTTCACGGGAGCGAACACCGGGGAGCTGTTTTTT.

The DNA of the CDR3 is TGTGCCAGCTCCCCTCAGCTGGGTGAGCAGTTCTTC. Its translation: CASSPQLGEQFF. The J gene is TRBJ2-1, the V gene TRBV18; unclear D gene. This CDR3 spans 12 amino acids. The germline V and J ends were trimmed by 6 bases and 9 bases, with 12 bases remaining between them. Germline assignment: CDR1 KGHSH and CDR2 LQKENI.

The chain uses TRBV27 and TRBJ2-3; D is possibly TRBD2 (5 bases). V was shortened by 7 bases and J by 1 base, with 12 bases between the two germline ends. The CDR3 is 14 residues long. Germline CDR1 reads MNHEY; CDR2 reads SMNVEV (reference sequence). The CDR3 DNA sequence: TGTGCCAGCAAGTCAGCGGAAGGCACAGATACGCAGTATTTT. Translated: CASKSAEGTDTQYF.

The table lists this clone with a count of one. V usage is TRBV11-2 and J usage is TRBJ2-1; unclear D gene. This CDR3 is 13 amino acids long. Trimming left V 1 base short and J 5 bases short, with 6 bases between. Per germline, CDR1 SGHAT and CDR2 FQNNGV. CDR3 in DNA: TGTGCCAGCAGCTTAGGGCGCAACAATGAGCAGTTCTTC. This translates into CASSLGRNNEQFF.

This chain links TRBV15 with TRBJ2-1, with D perhaps matching TRBD1 (5 bases). Trimming left V 0 bases short and J 2 bases short, with 11 bases between. The germline V gene encodes CDR1 LNHNV and CDR2 YYDKDF (reference sequence). CDR3 length: 16 amino acids. In nucleotides, the CDR3 is TGTGCCACCAGCAGAGATTTGGGGCCCCCCTACAATGAGCAGTTCTTC. Translated, it gives CATSRDLGPPYNEQFF.

The chain couples TRBV6-5 to TRBJ2-7, with TRBD1 identical over 7 bases. This CDR3 has 12 amino acids. The V segment lost 6 bases and the J segment 4 bases; nucleotides outside the gene matches: 3. Germline V lookup: CDR1 MNHEY, CDR2 SVGAGI. The CDR3 spells CASSIQGYEQYF. DNA of the CDR3: TGTGCCAGCAGCATACAGGGGTACGAGCAGTACTTC.

The chain recombines TRBV2 with TRBJ1-1, with D possibly being TRBD1 (6 bases). Trimming left V 11 bases short and J 5 bases short, with 21 bases between. Germline values: CDR1 SNHLY, CDR2 FYNNEI. The CDR3 totals 14 residues. The DNA of the CDR3 is TGTGCCTCCACCGAAGGAGGGGGGAGGACTGAAGCTTTCTTT. Translated, it gives CASTEGGGRTEAFF.

This chain joins TRBV19 and TRBJ1-5, with D uncertain. Between the trimmed V and J ends, which lost 5 bases and 0 bases, there was a span of 5 bases. The CDR3 covers 13 residues. Germline V gene lookup returns CDR1 LNHDA and CDR2 SQIVND (reference sequence). The CDR3 DNA reads as TGTGCCAGTAGTCCGTTTAGCAATCAGCCCCAGCATTTT. Translated: CASSPFSNQPQHF.

The chain is built from TRBV2 and TRBJ2-2; D unclear. The germline gives CDR1 SNHLY, CDR2 FYNNEI. With 4 bases removed from V and 6 bases from J, the gap between germline ends came to 12 bases. The CDR3 has 14 residues. The DNA of the CDR3 is TGTGCCAGCAGTGTTTTGGGAATTCCCGGGGAGCTGTTTTTT. Translated: CASSVLGIPGELFF.

The genes are TRBV5-1 and TRBJ2-3; the D gene is possibly TRBD2 (6 bases). Trimming left V 7 bases short and J 3 bases short, with 9 bases between. Germline loops: CDR1 SGHRS, CDR2 YFSETQ. This CDR3 region has 12 residues. As DNA, the CDR3 is TGCGCCAGCGGCGGGGCAACAGATACGCAGTATTTT. This codes for CASGGATDTQYF. Using reference TRBV5-1 and TRBJ2-3 for the parts outside the CDR3, the full variable domain is KAGVTQTPRYLIKTRGQQVTLSCSPISGHRSVSWYQQTPGQGLQFLFEYFSETQRNKGNFPGRFSGRQFSNSRSEMNVSTLELGDSALYLCASGGATDTQYFGPGTRLTVL.

The chain employs TRBV11-3 and TRBJ2-1; 14 bases fit TRBD2. CDR1 and CDR2 (germline): SGHNT, YENEEA. J was trimmed by 6 bases and V by 8 bases; bases with no gene match: 0. The CDR3 spans 13 residues. The DNA for the CDR3 is TGTGCCAGCGGGACTAGCGGGAGCAATGAGCAGTTCTTC. Residues: CASGTSGSNEQFF.

V and J are TRBV6-1 and TRBJ2-3; D gene uncertain. Deletions cut 1 base from V and 4 bases from J, with 12 bases between. CDR1 and CDR2 from the germline V gene are MNHNS and SASEGT. The CDR3 has 15 residues. CDR3 protein: CASSEEGRVSDTQYF. For the CDR3, the DNA is TGTGCCAGCAGTGAAGAGGGAAGGGTTTCAGATACGCAGTATTTT.

V gene TRBV7-9 combines with J gene TRBJ2-2, with D possibly TRBD1 on 6 matching bases. V lost 8 bases, J lost 2 bases, and 18 bases lay in between. The length of the CDR3 is 16 residues. Germline CDR1 is SEHNR and CDR2 is FQNEAQ (reference sequence). The CDR3 sequence: CASWGRGRLNTGELFF. In DNA, the CDR3 is TGTGCCAGCTGGGGCAGGGGAAGGTTAAACACCGGGGAGCTGTTTTTT.

A single count supports this clone. CDR3 amino acids: CASSEWDTEAFF. CDR3 DNA sequence: TGTGCCAGCAGTGAATGGGACACTGAAGCTTTCTTT. This rearrangement joins TRBV25-1 to TRBJ1-1; no clear D gene. Germline V CDR1 and CDR2: MGHDK, SYGVNS. V lost 1 base to trimming and J lost 3 bases, with 3 bases between them. The CDR3 totals 12 residues.

The chain employs TRBV29-1 and TRBJ2-5, with D hard to call. There are 10 residues in the CDR3. V dropped 6 bases and J dropped 10 bases, with 12 bases sitting between them. Germline V gene data show CDR1 as SQVTM and CDR2 as ANQGSEA. CDR3 sequence (DNA): TGCAGCGTCAGCGCCTCCAACCAGTACTTC. Its translation is CSVSASNQYF.